The present entry profiles one T cell receptor beta chain with its context. The data were obtained in a study of Ad26.COV2.S vaccination and SARS-CoV-2 variants. Using immunoSEQ multiplex PCR, the repertoire was profiled, and TCRdb retains in-frame clones only, with some absent. The profile shows about 280,000 clones, about 89% of them singletons. The treatment is: around 19 received Ad26.COV2.S at low or high dose, single or two shots; about five received placebo; per-sample allocation not given. On day 63 after the first injection, vaccine and placebo recipients gave samples. The CDR3 is 13 residues long. Deletions cut 2 bases from V and 7 bases from J, with 12 bases between. Looked up from germline, CDR1 is MNHEY and CDR2 is SVGAGI.

The TCR was taken from a person aged 18 to 65 who received the Ad26.COV2.S COVID-19 vaccine or a placebo. The sample here was peripheral blood, taken in a trial of Ad26.COV2.S vaccine versus placebo. V and J are TRBV6-5 and TRBJ2-7; no firm D call. CDR3 DNA: TGTGCCAGCAGTTACCGGGCAGAACGTGAGCAGTACTTC. Translation: CASSYRAEREQYF.